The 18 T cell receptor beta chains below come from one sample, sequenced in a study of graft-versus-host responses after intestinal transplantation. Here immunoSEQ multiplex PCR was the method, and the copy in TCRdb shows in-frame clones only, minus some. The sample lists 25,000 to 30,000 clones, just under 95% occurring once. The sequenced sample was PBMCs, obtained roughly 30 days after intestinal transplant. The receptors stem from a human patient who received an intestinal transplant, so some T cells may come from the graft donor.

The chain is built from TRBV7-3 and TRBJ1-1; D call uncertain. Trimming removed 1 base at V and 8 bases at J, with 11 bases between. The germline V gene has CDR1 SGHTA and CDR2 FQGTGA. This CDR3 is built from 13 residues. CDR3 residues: CASSLRDGAEAFF. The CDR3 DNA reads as TGTGCCAGCAGCTTAAGAGACGGAGCCGAAGCTTTCTTT.

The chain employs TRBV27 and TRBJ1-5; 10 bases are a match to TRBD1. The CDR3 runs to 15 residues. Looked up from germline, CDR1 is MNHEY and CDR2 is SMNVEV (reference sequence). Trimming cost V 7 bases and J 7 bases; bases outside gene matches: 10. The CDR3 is CASTFLRDRGQPQHF. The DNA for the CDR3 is TGTGCCAGCACCTTCCTCCGGGACAGGGGCCAGCCCCAGCATTTT.

The CDR3 sequence: CATSQGSGANVLTF. As DNA, the CDR3 is TGTGCCACCAGCCAGGGCTCGGGGGCCAACGTCCTGACTTTC. The V gene is TRBV15, the J gene TRBJ2-6, with D perhaps TRBD1 (5 bases). Germline-derived CDR1 and CDR2 are LNHNV and YYDKDF (reference sequence). The CDR3 extends over 14 amino acids. Trimming took 5 bases from V and 4 from J, leaving 9 bases between them.

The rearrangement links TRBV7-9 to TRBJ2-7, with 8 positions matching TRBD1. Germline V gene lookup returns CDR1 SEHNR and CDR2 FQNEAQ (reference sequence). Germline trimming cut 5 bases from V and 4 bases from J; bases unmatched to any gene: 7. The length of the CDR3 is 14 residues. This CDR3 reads CASSHRDRPYEQYF. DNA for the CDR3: TGTGCCAGCAGCCACAGGGACAGGCCTTACGAGCAGTACTTC.

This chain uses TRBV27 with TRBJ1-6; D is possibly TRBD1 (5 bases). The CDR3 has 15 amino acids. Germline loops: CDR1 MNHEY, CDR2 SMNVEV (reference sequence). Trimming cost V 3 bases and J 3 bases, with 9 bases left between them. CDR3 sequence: CASSFRQGYNSPLHF. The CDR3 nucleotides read TGTGCCAGCAGTTTTCGGCAGGGCTATAATTCACCCCTCCACTTT.

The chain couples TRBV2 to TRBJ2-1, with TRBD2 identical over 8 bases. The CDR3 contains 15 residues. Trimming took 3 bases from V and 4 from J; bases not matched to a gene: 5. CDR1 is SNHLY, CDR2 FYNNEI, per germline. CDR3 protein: CASSDTGGEYNEQFF. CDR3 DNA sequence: TGTGCCAGCAGTGATACCGGGGGGGAATACAATGAGCAGTTCTTC.

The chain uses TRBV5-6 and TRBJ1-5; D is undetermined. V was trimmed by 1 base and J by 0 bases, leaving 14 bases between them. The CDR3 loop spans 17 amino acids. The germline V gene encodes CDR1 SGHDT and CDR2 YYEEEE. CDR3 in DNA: TGTGCCAGCAGCTTGTGGGGTAGCGGCTATAGCAATCAGCCCCAGCATTTT. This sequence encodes CASSLWGSGYSNQPQHF.

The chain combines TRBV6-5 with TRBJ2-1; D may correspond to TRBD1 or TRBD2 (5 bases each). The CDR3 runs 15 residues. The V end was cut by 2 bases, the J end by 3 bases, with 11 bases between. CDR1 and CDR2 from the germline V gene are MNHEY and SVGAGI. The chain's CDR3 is CASSYGGPIYNEQFF. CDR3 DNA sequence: TGTGCCAGCAGTTACGGGGGTCCGATCTACAATGAGCAGTTCTTC.

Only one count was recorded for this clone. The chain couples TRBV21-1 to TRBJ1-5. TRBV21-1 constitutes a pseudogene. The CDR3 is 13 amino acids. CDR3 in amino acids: CASSGGFNQPQHF. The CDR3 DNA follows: TGTGCCAGCAGTGGGGGTTTCAATCAGCCCCAGCATTTT.

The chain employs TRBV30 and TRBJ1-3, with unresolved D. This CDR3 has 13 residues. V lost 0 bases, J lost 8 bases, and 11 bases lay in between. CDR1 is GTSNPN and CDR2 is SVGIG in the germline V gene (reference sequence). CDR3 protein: CAWSVGVYDTIYF. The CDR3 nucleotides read TGTGCCTGGAGTGTCGGGGTGTACGACACCATATATTTT.

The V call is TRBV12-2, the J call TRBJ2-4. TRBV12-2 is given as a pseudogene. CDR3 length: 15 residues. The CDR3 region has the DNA TGTGCAAGTCGTATCCAGGGGGAGGGCGAAAACATTCAGTACTTC. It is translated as CASRIQGEGENIQYF.

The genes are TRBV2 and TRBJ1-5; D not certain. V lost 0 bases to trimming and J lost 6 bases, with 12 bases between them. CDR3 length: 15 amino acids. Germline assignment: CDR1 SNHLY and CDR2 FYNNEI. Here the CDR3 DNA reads TGTGCCAGCAGTGAAGCGACGGTCGGTATTCAGCCCCAGCATTTT. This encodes CASSEATVGIQPQHF.

The DNA of the CDR3 is TGCGCCAGCAGCCCCCGGGACAGGGGTGGGGAGCAGTACTTC. It translates to CASSPRDRGGEQYF. The V call is TRBV5-1, the J call TRBJ2-7; 10 bases agree with TRBD1. There are 14 residues in the CDR3. The trim removed 4 bases at V and 7 bases at J, leaving 8 bases unmatched. Germline-derived CDR1 and CDR2 are SGHRS and YFSETQ. The full variable domain, with the rest looked up from reference TRBV5-1 and TRBJ2-7, is KAGVTQTPRYLIKTRGQQVTLSCSPISGHRSVSWYQQTPGQGLQFLFEYFSETQRNKGNFPGRFSGRQFSNSRSEMNVSTLELGDSALYLCASSPRDRGGEQYFGPGTRLTVT.

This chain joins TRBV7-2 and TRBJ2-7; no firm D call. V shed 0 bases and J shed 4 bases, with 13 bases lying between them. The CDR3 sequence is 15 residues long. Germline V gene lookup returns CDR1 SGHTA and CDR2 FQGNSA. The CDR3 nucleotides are TGTGCCAGCAGCTTAGCCGGGCGGCAGCAATACGAGCAGTACTTC. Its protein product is CASSLAGRQQYEQYF.

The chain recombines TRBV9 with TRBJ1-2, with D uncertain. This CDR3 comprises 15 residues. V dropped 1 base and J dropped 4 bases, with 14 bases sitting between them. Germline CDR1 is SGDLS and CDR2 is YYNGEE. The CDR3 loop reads CASSVKAFSFYGYTF. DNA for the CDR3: TGTGCCAGCAGCGTAAAAGCGTTTTCGTTCTATGGCTACACCTTC.

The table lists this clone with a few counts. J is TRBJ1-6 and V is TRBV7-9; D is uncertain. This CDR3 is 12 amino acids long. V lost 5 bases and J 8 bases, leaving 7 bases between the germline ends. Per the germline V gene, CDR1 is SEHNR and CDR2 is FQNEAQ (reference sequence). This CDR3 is CASSQGYSPLHF. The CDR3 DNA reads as TGTGCCAGCAGCCAAGGGTATTCACCCCTCCACTTT. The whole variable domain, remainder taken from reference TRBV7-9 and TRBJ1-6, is DTGVSQNPRHKITKRGQNVTFRCDPISEHNRLYWYRQTLGQGPEFLTYFQNEAQLEKSRLLSDRFSAERPKGSFSTLEIQRTEQGDSAMYLCASSQGYSPLHFGNGTRLTVT.

CDR3 coding DNA: TGTGCCAGCAGCCCCGGGACAGGGGAGGTCCATGAGCAGTTCTTC. Protein sequence: CASSPGTGEVHEQFF. The V call is TRBV6-4, the J call TRBJ2-1, with 10 nucleotides matching TRBD1. The V gene end was trimmed by 6 bases and the J gene end by 8 bases; junction bases not matched to a gene: 10. The CDR3 totals 15 residues. Germline values: CDR1 MRHNA, CDR2 SNTAGT.

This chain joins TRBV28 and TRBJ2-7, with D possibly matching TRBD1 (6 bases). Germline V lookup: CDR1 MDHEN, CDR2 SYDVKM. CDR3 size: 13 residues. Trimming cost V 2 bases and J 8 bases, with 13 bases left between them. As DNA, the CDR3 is TGTGCCAGCAGTTTAAGGACAGCTTTACAGCAGTACTTC. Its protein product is CASSLRTALQQYF.